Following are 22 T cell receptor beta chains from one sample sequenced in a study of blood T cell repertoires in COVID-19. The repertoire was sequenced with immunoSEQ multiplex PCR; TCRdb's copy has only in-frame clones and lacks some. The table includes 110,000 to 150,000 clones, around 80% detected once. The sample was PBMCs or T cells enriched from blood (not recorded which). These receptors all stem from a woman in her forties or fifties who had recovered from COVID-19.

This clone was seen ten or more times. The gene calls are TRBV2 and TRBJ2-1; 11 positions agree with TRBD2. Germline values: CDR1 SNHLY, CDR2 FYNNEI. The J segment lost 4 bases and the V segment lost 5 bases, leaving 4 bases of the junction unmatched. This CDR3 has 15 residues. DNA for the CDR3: TGTGCCAGCAGTTTGACTAGCGGGGCTTACAATGAGCAGTTCTTC. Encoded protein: CASSLTSGAYNEQFF.

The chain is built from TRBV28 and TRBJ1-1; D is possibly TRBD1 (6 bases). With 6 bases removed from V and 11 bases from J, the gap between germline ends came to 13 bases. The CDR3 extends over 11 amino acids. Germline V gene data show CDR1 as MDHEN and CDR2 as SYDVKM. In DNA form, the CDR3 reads TGTGCCAGCAGCTACCACAGGGAGGCTTTCTTT. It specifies CASSYHREAFF.

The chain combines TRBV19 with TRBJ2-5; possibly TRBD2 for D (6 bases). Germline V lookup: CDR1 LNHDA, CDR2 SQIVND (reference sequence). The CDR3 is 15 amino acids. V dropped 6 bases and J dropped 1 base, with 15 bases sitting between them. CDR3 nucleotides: TGTGCCAGTAGCTGGGGGGTCCCTGGCCAAGAGACCCAGTACTTC. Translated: CASSWGVPGQETQYF.

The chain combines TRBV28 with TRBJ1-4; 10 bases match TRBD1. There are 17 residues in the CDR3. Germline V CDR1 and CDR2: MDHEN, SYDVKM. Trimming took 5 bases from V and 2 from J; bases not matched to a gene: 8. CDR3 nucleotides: TGTGCCAGCAGTGAGACAGGGGGCGCGAAGACTAATGAAAAACTGTTTTTT. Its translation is CASSETGGAKTNEKLFF.

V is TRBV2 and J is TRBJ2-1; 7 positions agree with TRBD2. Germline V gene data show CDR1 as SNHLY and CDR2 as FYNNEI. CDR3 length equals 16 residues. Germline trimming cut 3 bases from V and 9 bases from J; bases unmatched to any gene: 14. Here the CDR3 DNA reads TGTGCCAGCAGTGACGCCAGCGGGGATCGCCGGAGTGAGCAGTTCTTC. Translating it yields CASSDASGDRRSEQFF.

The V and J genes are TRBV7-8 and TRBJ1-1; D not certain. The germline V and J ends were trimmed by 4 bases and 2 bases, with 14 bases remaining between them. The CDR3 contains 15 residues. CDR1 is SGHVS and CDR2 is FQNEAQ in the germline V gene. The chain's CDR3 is CASSSTELLNTEAFF. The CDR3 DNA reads TGTGCCAGCAGCTCGACGGAGCTCCTAAACACTGAAGCTTTCTTT.

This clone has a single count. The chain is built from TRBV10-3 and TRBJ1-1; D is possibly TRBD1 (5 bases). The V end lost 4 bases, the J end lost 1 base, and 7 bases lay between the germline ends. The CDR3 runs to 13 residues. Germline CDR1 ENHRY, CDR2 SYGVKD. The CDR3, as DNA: TGTGCCATCAGTGCTGACAGGAACACTGAAGCTTTCTTT. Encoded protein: CAISADRNTEAFF.

The chain's CDR3 is CASSLLGLAGGTDTQYF. As DNA, the CDR3 is TGTGCCAGTAGTCTCCTCGGACTAGCGGGGGGCACAGATACGCAGTATTTT. V is TRBV19 and J is TRBJ2-3; 13 bases are a match to TRBD2. The trim removed 5 bases at V and 1 base at J, leaving 6 bases unmatched. The CDR3 length is 17 residues. Germline lookup yields CDR1 LNHDA and CDR2 SQIVND (reference sequence). Combining the CDR3 with reference TRBV19 and TRBJ2-3 gives the whole variable domain DGGITQSPKYLFRKEGQNVTLSCEQNLNHDAMYWYRQDPGQGLRLIYYSQIVNDFQKGDIAEGYSVSREKKESFPLTVTSAQKNPTAFYLCASSLLGLAGGTDTQYFGPGTRLTVL.

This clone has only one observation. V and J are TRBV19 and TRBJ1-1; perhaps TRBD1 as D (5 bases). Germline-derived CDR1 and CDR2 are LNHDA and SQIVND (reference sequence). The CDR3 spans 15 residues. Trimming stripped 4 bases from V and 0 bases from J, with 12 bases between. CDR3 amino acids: CASSTQVIMNTEAFF. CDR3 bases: TGTGCCAGTAGTACACAGGTGATCATGAACACTGAAGCTTTCTTT.

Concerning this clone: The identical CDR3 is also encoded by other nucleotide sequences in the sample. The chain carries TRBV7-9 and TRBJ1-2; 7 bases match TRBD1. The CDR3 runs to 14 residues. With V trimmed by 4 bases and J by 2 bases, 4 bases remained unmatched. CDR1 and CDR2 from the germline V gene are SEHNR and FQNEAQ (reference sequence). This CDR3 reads CASSSLQGNYGYTF. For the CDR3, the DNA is TGTGCCAGCAGCTCTTTACAGGGGAACTATGGCTACACCTTC.

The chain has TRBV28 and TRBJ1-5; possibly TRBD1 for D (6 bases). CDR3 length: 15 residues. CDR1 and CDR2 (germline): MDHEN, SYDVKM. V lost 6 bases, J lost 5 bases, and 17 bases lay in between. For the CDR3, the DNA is TGTGCCAGCAGCCAAGGACAGCGCCCAGATCAGCCCCAGCATTTT. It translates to CASSQGQRPDQPQHF.

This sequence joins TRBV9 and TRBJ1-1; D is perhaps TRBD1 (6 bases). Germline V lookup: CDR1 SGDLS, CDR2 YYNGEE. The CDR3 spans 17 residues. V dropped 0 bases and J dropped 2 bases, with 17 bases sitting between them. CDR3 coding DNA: TGTGCCAGCAGCGTAGATACCTACAGGGCTAAAAACACTGAAGCTTTCTTT. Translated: CASSVDTYRAKNTEAFF.

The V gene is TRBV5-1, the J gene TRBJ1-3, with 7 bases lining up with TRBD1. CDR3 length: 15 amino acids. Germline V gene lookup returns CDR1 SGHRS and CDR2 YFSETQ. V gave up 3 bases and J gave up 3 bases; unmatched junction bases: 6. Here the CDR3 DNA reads TGCGCCAGCAGCTCCCCAGGGGGAAGTGGAAACACCATATATTTT. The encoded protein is CASSSPGGSGNTIYF.

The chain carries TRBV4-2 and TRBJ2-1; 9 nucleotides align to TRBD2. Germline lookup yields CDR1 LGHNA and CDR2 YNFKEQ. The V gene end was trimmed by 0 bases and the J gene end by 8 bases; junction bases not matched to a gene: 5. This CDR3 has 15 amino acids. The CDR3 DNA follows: TGTGCCAGCAGCCAAGAGCGGGGGGGCGTCGATGAGCAGTTCTTC. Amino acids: CASSQERGGVDEQFF.

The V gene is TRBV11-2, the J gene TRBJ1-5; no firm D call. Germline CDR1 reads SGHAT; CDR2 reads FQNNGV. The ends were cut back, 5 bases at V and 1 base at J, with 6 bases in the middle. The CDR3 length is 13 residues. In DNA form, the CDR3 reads TGTGCCAGCAGCAGAGGGAGCAATCAGCCCCAGCATTTT. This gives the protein CASSRGSNQPQHF.

CDR3 protein: CASSTDGQNSPLHF. The CDR3 bases are TGCGCCAGCAGCACGGACGGACAGAATTCACCCCTCCACTTT. The chain uses TRBV5-1 and TRBJ1-6; TRBD1 is a possible D gene (6 bases). The length of the CDR3 is 14 residues. V gave up 4 bases and J gave up 7 bases, with 12 bases separating them. Germline V gives CDR1 SGHRS, CDR2 YFSETQ.

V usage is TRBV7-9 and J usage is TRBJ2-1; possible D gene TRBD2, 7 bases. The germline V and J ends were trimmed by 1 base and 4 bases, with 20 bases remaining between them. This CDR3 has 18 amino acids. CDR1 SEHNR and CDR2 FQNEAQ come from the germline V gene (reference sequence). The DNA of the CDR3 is TGTGCCAGCAGCTTAGAGCCCGTCGGGGGGCGAAATTACAATGAGCAGTTCTTC. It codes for CASSLEPVGGRNYNEQFF.

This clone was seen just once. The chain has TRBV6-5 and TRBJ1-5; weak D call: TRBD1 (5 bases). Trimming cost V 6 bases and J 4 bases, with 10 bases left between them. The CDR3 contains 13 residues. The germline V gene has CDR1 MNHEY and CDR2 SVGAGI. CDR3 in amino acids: CASSPTENQPQHF. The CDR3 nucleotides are TGTGCCAGCAGCCCGACAGAGAATCAGCCCCAGCATTTT.

CDR3 nucleotide sequence: TGTGCCAGCAGTGTGGGGAGCTCCTACAATGAGCAGTTCTTC. It specifies CASSVGSSYNEQFF. V is TRBV27 and J is TRBJ2-1, with D maybe TRBD2 (5 bases). Germline V gene lookup returns CDR1 MNHEY and CDR2 SMNVEV (reference sequence). V lost 5 bases, J lost 0 bases, and 8 bases lay in between. The CDR3 covers 14 residues.

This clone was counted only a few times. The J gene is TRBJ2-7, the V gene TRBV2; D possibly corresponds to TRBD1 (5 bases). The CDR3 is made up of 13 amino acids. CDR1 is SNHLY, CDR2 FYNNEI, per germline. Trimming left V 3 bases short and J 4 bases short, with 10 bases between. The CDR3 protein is CASSDDRYYEQYV. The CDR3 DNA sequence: TGTGCCAGCAGTGATGACAGATATTACGAGCAGTACGTC.

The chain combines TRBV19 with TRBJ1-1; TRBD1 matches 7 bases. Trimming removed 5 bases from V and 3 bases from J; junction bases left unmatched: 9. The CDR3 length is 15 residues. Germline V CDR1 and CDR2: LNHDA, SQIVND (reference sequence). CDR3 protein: CASSPGTARDTEAFF. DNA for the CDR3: TGTGCCAGTAGTCCGGGGACAGCCCGAGACACTGAAGCTTTCTTT.

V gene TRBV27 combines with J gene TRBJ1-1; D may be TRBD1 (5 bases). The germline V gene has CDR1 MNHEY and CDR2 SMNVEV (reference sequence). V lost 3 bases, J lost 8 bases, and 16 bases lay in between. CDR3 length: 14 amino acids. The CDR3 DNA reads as TGTGCCAGCAGTTTGGGGCAGGCCCTAGGGGAAGCTTTCTTT. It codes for CASSLGQALGEAFF.